These 16 T cell receptor beta chains were all obtained from the same sample, sequenced in a study of Graves' ophthalmopathy and Graves' hyperthyroidism. Amplification of TCR beta CDR3 regions used RNA transcripts. First-round RT-PCR employed HTBI primers, with a second-round multiplex PCR after it. Each CDR3 protein is one row after TCRdb ran MiXCR on the multiplex PCR reads. The repertoire holds about 480,000 distinct CDR3 sequences, with about an eighth as singletons. The sequenced sample consisted of blood. Receptors originate from a woman aged 30 to 39 with Graves' ophthalmopathy.

There are many counts of this clonotype. CDR3 nucleotides: TGTGCCAGCACCTCCGGGACCCTCAATCAGCCCCAGCATTTT. As protein: CASTSGTLNQPQHF. J is TRBJ1-5 and V is TRBV28, with D perhaps matching TRBD1 (5 bases). Germline loops: CDR1 MDHEN, CDR2 SYDVKM. Trimming shortened V by 7 bases and J by 3 bases, and 13 bases separated the two germline ends. This CDR3 is built from 14 residues.

The chain carries TRBV28 and TRBJ2-7, with D possibly called TRBD1 or TRBD2 (5 bases each). Deletions cut 6 bases from V and 1 base from J, with 10 bases between. This CDR3 has 13 residues. Germline loops: CDR1 MDHEN, CDR2 SYDVKM. The CDR3 spells CASRLEGSYEQYF. DNA of the CDR3: TGTGCCAGCAGACTCGAGGGGTCCTACGAGCAGTACTTC.

This clonotype was counted at least ten times. The V and J genes are TRBV14 and TRBJ1-1; D not certain. CDR1 is SGHDN and CDR2 is FVKESK in the germline V gene. V was trimmed by 2 bases and J by 8 bases, leaving 12 bases between them. CDR3 length: 13 residues. CDR3 nucleotides: TGTGCCAGCAGCCAATCCCTCGGTAGGGAAGCTTTCTTT. Its protein product is CASSQSLGREAFF.

This clonotype was detected ten times or more. V is TRBV12-5 and J is TRBJ2-5; D is undetermined. This CDR3 is 12 amino acids long. V lost 0 bases to trimming and J lost 7 bases, with 6 bases between them. The germline V gene encodes CDR1 LGHNT and CDR2 FRNRAP. In DNA, the CDR3 is TGTGCTAGTGGTTTGGTAGTGGGGACCCAGTACTTC. Residues: CASGLVVGTQYF.

The gene calls are TRBV30 and TRBJ1-1; D is unclear. CDR1 is GTSNPN, CDR2 SVGIG, per germline (reference sequence). The V end lost 3 bases, the J end lost 4 bases, and 9 bases lay between the germline ends. There are 12 residues in the CDR3. The CDR3 DNA is TGTGCCTGGAGCGGAGCCGCCACTGAAGCTTTCTTT. Protein: CAWSGAATEAFF.

This clonotype showed up just a few times. The chain combines TRBV20-1 with TRBJ1-5; D is perhaps TRBD1 (5 bases). Per germline, CDR1 DFQATT and CDR2 SNEGSKA (reference sequence). The CDR3 has 14 residues. The ends were cut back, 6 bases at V and 3 bases at J, with 15 bases in the middle. CDR3 residues: CSAPLAGTNQPQHF. The DNA of the CDR3 is TGCAGTGCCCCGCTCGCGGGGACCAATCAGCCCCAGCATTTT.

This clonotype occurred many times. The rearrangement joins TRBV12-3 or TRBV12-4 to TRBJ1-5; 8 bases are a match to TRBD1. V shed 1 base and J 5 bases; nucleotides not matched to a gene: 1. The length of the CDR3 is 14 residues. DNA for the CDR3: TGTGCCAGCAGTTTAGGCAGGGGGCATCAGCCCCAGCATTTT. The encoded protein is CASSLGRGHQPQHF.

This clonotype was observed many times. The chain is built from TRBV24-1 and TRBJ2-5; TRBD1 or TRBD2 may be the D gene (5 bases each). The CDR3 extends over 16 amino acids. Per the germline V gene, CDR1 is KGHDR and CDR2 is SFDVKD. The ends were cut back, 2 bases at V and 2 bases at J, with 14 bases in the middle. The CDR3 spells CATSDSGRRKQETQYF. As DNA, the CDR3 is TGTGCCACCAGTGATTCGGGACGGCGTAAACAAGAGACCCAGTACTTC.

This clonotype was picked up many times. The gene calls are TRBV7-8 and TRBJ1-5; possible D gene TRBD1, 6 bases. Germline V gives CDR1 SGHVS, CDR2 FQNEAQ. The V end lost 1 base, the J end lost 8 bases, and 15 bases lay between the germline ends. The CDR3 has 15 amino acids. The CDR3 DNA reads TGTGCCAGCAGCTTAGTGGGGACAATCCAAGAGCCCCAGCATTTT. Translated: CASSLVGTIQEPQHF. Together with reference TRBV7-8 and TRBJ1-5, the CDR3 gives the full variable domain: GAGVSQSPRYKVAKRGQDVALRCDPISGHVSLFWYQQALGQGPEFLTYFQNEAQLDKSGLPSDRFFAERPEGSVSTLKIQRTQQEDSAVYLCASSLVGTIQEPQHFGDGTRLSIL.

This clonotype was seen ten or more times. The V and J genes are TRBV19 and TRBJ2-5; weak D call: TRBD1 (5 bases). The germline gives CDR1 LNHDA, CDR2 SQIVND (reference sequence). The CDR3 length is 13 residues. V was trimmed by 7 bases and J by 3 bases, leaving 12 bases between them. CDR3 nucleotide sequence: TGTGCCAGTAAGGTTAAGGGGAAAGAGACCCAGTACTTC. The encoded protein is CASKVKGKETQYF.

In this sample, this clonotype turned up many times. This rearrangement joins TRBV28 to TRBJ1-5; tentatively, D is TRBD1 (5 bases). Germline assignment: CDR1 MDHEN and CDR2 SYDVKM. This CDR3 is 17 amino acids long. Trimming took off 6 bases at V and 3 bases at J, with 21 bases between the two ends. This chain's CDR3 is CASSSSSGVPNNQPQHF. The DNA of the CDR3 is TGTGCCAGCAGCTCTTCGTCGGGGGTGCCCAACAATCAGCCCCAGCATTTT.

As regards this clonotype: This may come from a read error, since a much larger clone is one base off. J is TRBJ1-4 and V is TRBV6-1, with D perhaps TRBD1 (6 bases). Germline CDR1 MNHNS, CDR2 SASEGT. Trimming took 10 bases from V and 8 from J, leaving 17 bases between them. There are 13 residues in the CDR3. DNA of the CDR3: TGTGCCATCACGGTCGGGGGGCAGGAAAAACTGTTTTTT. As protein: CAITVGGQEKLFF.

This clonotype was counted only a few times. The chain combines TRBV12-5 with TRBJ2-2; 7 bases match TRBD1. The CDR3 extends over 14 amino acids. V trimming: 6 bases; J trimming: 1 base; junction bases outside the gene matches: 2. Per germline, CDR1 LGHNT and CDR2 FRNRAP. The CDR3: CASGRDRNTGELFF. The CDR3 DNA follows: TGTGCTAGTGGCCGGGACAGGAACACCGGGGAGCTGTTTTTT.

This clonotype was seen many times. The rearrangement links TRBV28 to TRBJ2-7; D might be TRBD2 (7 bases). Per germline, CDR1 MDHEN and CDR2 SYDVKM. The CDR3 loop spans 15 amino acids. V was trimmed by 3 bases and J by 1 base, leaving 13 bases between them. Here the CDR3 DNA reads TGTGCCAGCAGTTTCTCGGCGGGGGCGTCCTACGAGCAGTACTTC. Encoded protein: CASSFSAGASYEQYF.

This clonotype was counted many times. The genes are TRBV10-2 and TRBJ1-1; 10 bases align to TRBD1. Germline trimming cut 8 bases from V and 0 bases from J; bases unmatched to any gene: 12. The CDR3 extends over 17 amino acids. Germline CDR1 reads WSHSY; CDR2 reads SAAADI. The CDR3 DNA follows: TGCGCCAGCGGCCGGGACAGGGGAAATCGAATGAACACTGAAGCTTTCTTT. As protein: CASGRDRGNRMNTEAFF.

This clonotype was detected a few times. The V gene is TRBV10-3, the J gene TRBJ2-7, with 8 bases matching TRBD1. Germline trimming cut 3 bases from V and 7 bases from J; bases unmatched to any gene: 11. Looked up from germline, CDR1 is ENHRY and CDR2 is SYGVKD. CDR3 size: 15 residues. DNA for the CDR3: TGTGCCATCAGTGACACCGGGACAGGTATCGGAGAGCAGTACTTC. Its translation is CAISDTGTGIGEQYF.